The 23 T cell receptor beta chains below come from one sample, sequenced in a study of T-cell reconstitution after alpha-beta-depleted transplantation in children. The library targeted TCRbeta and was prepared with unique molecular identifiers. TCRdb re-called the PCR reads with MiXCR, one entry per CDR3 protein. This table has hundreds of thousands of distinct CDR3 sequences, 20% to 25% appearing once. Specimen: PBMCs, mostly from graft donor cells, collected 360 days after TCRalphabeta/CD19-depleted stem cell transplant. The receptor source for this set is a boy under three years old who had a stem cell transplant for acute myeloid leukemia, so the T cells may come from the graft donor.

The chain is built from TRBV12-3 or TRBV12-4 and TRBJ1-4, with TRBD1 as a possible D gene (5 bases). Trimming stripped 5 bases from V and 7 bases from J, with 20 bases between. This CDR3 contains 16 residues. CDR3 region: CASSPPDPGQGEKLFF. The CDR3, as DNA: TGTGCCAGCAGTCCGCCGGATCCAGGGCAGGGTGAAAAACTGTTTTTT.

The V gene is TRBV28, the J gene TRBJ2-5; D is ambiguous. CDR1 is MDHEN and CDR2 is SYDVKM in the germline V gene. V was clipped by 6 bases and J by 2 bases, with 16 bases between them. This CDR3 has 15 amino acids. CDR3 sequence (DNA): TGTGCCAGCAGAATTTCGACCGTCCTTCAAGAGACCCAGTACTTC. This codes for CASRISTVLQETQYF.

This clonotype was observed at least ten times. A junction boundary mismatches the germline segment, possibly from a read error. The rearrangement links TRBV6-2 or TRBV6-3 to TRBJ1-2, with D possibly TRBD1 on 6 matching bases. This CDR3 is built from 11 residues. CDR1 is MNHEY, CDR2 SVGEGT, per germline. The CDR3 here is CASSYGGTSAF. As DNA, the CDR3 is TGTGCCAGCAGTTACGGGGGGACATCCGCCTTC.

The chain combines TRBV29-1 with TRBJ2-3; D possibly corresponds to TRBD2 (6 bases). The CDR3 runs 15 residues. The V end lost 6 bases, the J end lost 6 bases, and 22 bases lay between the germline ends. CDR1 and CDR2 from the germline V gene are SQVTM and ANQGSEA. The CDR3 DNA is TGCAGCGTCCCCTCTTCGTGGGAGGTAAGGGATACGCAGTATTTT. It is translated as CSVPSSWEVRDTQYF.

This clonotype was observed many times. V gene TRBV20-1 combines with J gene TRBJ2-6; D may be TRBD1 or TRBD2 (6 bases each). Germline CDR1 DFQATT, CDR2 SNEGSKA (reference sequence). Trimming stripped 0 bases from V and 5 bases from J, with 14 bases between. This CDR3 is built from 16 residues. CDR3 sequence: CSARDGGQGRANVLTF. The CDR3 DNA follows: TGCAGTGCTAGAGATGGGGGGCAGGGGAGGGCCAACGTCCTGACTTTC.

This chain uses TRBV12-3 or TRBV12-4 with TRBJ2-7, with D uncertain. The V and J ends lost 3 bases and 2 bases respectively, with 11 bases between them. This CDR3 region has 14 residues. CDR3 sequence reads: CASSFPGQTYEQYF. The CDR3 DNA follows: TGTGCCAGCAGTTTTCCTGGGCAGACCTACGAGCAGTACTTC.

This clonotype was counted a few times. The rearrangement uses TRBV2 and TRBJ2-1, with D perhaps being TRBD1 or TRBD2 (6 bases each). This CDR3 is built from 20 residues. Deletions cut 5 bases from V and 0 bases from J, with 26 bases between. Germline CDR1 is SNHLY and CDR2 is FYNNEI. The CDR3 region is CASSLFGDKRAPSSYNEQFF. CDR3 in DNA: TGTGCCAGCAGTCTGTTCGGGGACAAGCGGGCACCAAGCTCCTACAATGAGCAGTTCTTC.

The chain joins TRBV29-1 to TRBJ1-3, with D uncertain. CDR3 length equals 16 residues. Trimming took 4 bases from V and 0 from J, leaving 16 bases between them. CDR1 is SQVTM, CDR2 ANQGSEA, per germline. CDR3 sequence reads: CSVVLAGFHSGNTIYF. DNA of the CDR3: TGCAGCGTTGTTCTGGCTGGGTTCCACTCTGGAAACACCATATATTTT. Full variable domain (remainder filled in from reference TRBV29-1 and TRBJ1-3): SAVISQKPSRDICQRGTSLTIQCQVDSQVTMMFWYRQQPGQSLTLIATANQGSEATYESGFVIDKFPISRPNLTFSTLTVSNMSPEDSSIYLCSVVLAGFHSGNTIYFGEGSWLTVV.

The chain is built from TRBV15 and TRBJ2-2; D is possibly TRBD2 (5 bases). Germline V gives CDR1 LNHNV, CDR2 YYDKDF (reference sequence). This CDR3 is built from 14 residues. V dropped 5 bases and J dropped 4 bases, with 11 bases sitting between them. The CDR3 bases are TGTGCCACCAGCCTGGGAGTCTCCACCGGGGAGCTGTTTTTT. Amino acids: CATSLGVSTGELFF. The whole variable domain, filled in from reference TRBV15 and TRBJ2-2, reads DAMVIQNPRYQVTQFGKPVTLSCSQTLNHNVMYWYQQKSSQAPKLLFHYYDKDFNNEADTPDNFQSRRPNTSFCFLDIRSPGLGDTAMYLCATSLGVSTGELFFGEGSRLTVL.

The V call is TRBV12-3 or TRBV12-4, the J call TRBJ1-5, with D perhaps matching TRBD1 (6 bases). CDR3 size: 15 residues. V was pared by 3 bases and J by 1 base, with 10 bases between. DNA for the CDR3: TGTGCCAGCAGTTTGGTAGGGGGAAGCAATCAGCCCCAGCATTTT. Protein sequence: CASSLVGGSNQPQHF.

This sequence joins TRBV20-1 and TRBJ2-7; no reliable D call. CDR3 size: 12 residues. Per germline, CDR1 DFQATT and CDR2 SNEGSKA (reference sequence). Trimming removed 0 bases at V and 2 bases at J, with 5 bases between. Written as DNA, the CDR3 is TGCAGTGCTAGAGATGAGACCTACGAGCAGTACGTC. It is translated as CSARDETYEQYV.

This chain connects TRBV20-1 to TRBJ2-3, with TRBD2 matching 12 bases. CDR3 length equals 17 residues. Trimming removed 4 bases from V and 0 bases from J; junction bases left unmatched: 8. CDR1 is DFQATT and CDR2 is SNEGSKA in the germline V gene (reference sequence). CDR3 amino acids: CSAKNGTSGLSTDTQYF. The DNA of the CDR3 is TGCAGTGCTAAAAACGGGACTAGCGGGTTAAGCACAGATACGCAGTATTTT.

Here the CDR3 DNA reads TGCAGTGCTAGCGGTGGGACCCCTAGCACAGATACGCAGTATTTT. Translation: CSASGGTPSTDTQYF. The chain is built from TRBV20-1 and TRBJ2-3, with D perhaps given as TRBD1 or TRBD2 (5 bases each). V shed 3 bases and J shed 0 bases, with 13 bases lying between them. In germline, CDR1 is DFQATT, CDR2 SNEGSKA (reference sequence). The CDR3 extends over 15 amino acids.

The rearrangement links TRBV12-3 or TRBV12-4 to TRBJ1-2, with D uncertain. The V gene lost 5 bases and the J gene lost 5 bases, with 21 bases spanning the gap. The CDR3 is 16 residues long. Here the CDR3 reads CASSNLNSGRRYGYTF. In DNA form, the CDR3 reads TGTGCCAGCAGTAACCTAAATTCCGGGAGGCGGTATGGCTACACCTTC.

This clonotype was picked up a small number of times. The V and J genes are TRBV20-1 and TRBJ2-3; 8 positions agree with TRBD1. The CDR3 is 14 residues long. Germline V lookup: CDR1 DFQATT, CDR2 SNEGSKA (reference sequence). With 5 bases clipped from V and 1 base from J, the junction kept 5 bases outside the gene matches. CDR3 sequence reads: CSAWDRNRTDTQYF. The CDR3 nucleotides are TGCAGTGCTTGGGACAGGAACCGCACAGATACGCAGTATTTT.

The rearrangement joins TRBV20-1 to TRBJ2-7, with TRBD2 matching over 11 bases. Trimming took 1 base from V and 2 from J; bases not matched to a gene: 10. The germline V gene has CDR1 DFQATT and CDR2 SNEGSKA (reference sequence). The CDR3 sequence is 17 residues long. CDR3 bases: TGCAGTGCTAGAGTTCCCCTTAGCGGGGGGGCTCCCTACGAGCAGTACGTC. The encoded protein is CSARVPLSGGAPYEQYV.

This sequence joins TRBV27 and TRBJ2-5; D may match TRBD1 or TRBD2 (6 bases each). Germline V gives CDR1 MNHEY, CDR2 SMNVEV (reference sequence). The CDR3 consists of 14 residues. Deletions cut 4 bases from V and 1 base from J, with 10 bases between. The CDR3 reads CASSYGGFQETQYF. The CDR3 DNA reads TGTGCCAGCAGTTACGGGGGCTTCCAAGAGACCCAGTACTTC.

This clonotype was seen many times. This rearrangement joins TRBV7-2 to TRBJ2-3; D gene uncertain. The V and J ends lost 1 base and 2 bases respectively, with 7 bases between them. The CDR3 has 14 amino acids. The germline CDR1 and CDR2 sequences are SGHTA and FQGNSA. For the CDR3, the DNA is TGTGCCAGCAGCTTAGGGGTGGTCACAGATACGCAGTATTTT. Amino acid sequence: CASSLGVVTDTQYF.

This clonotype was counted only a few times. The V and J genes are TRBV20-1 and TRBJ1-3; TRBD1 agrees at 9 bases. With 3 bases clipped from V and 8 bases from J, the junction kept 8 bases outside the gene matches. The CDR3 has 14 amino acids. Germline V gives CDR1 DFQATT, CDR2 SNEGSKA (reference sequence). The CDR3 here is CSASTGTGTDTIYF. In DNA form, the CDR3 reads TGCAGTGCTAGCACCGGGACAGGGACCGACACCATATATTTT.

In its sample, this clonotype was seen a few times. The genes are TRBV20-1 and TRBJ2-1; D tentatively fits TRBD1 or TRBD2 (8 bases each). Germline V CDR1 and CDR2: DFQATT, SNEGSKA (reference sequence). The CDR3 runs 17 residues. V was shortened by 6 bases and J by 2 bases, with 23 bases between the two germline ends. The CDR3, as DNA: TGCAGTGCGAGGGGGGACAGGTCGGGGGGGACCTACAATGAGCAGTTCTTC. Translation: CSARGDRSGGTYNEQFF.

This clonotype was picked up a small number of times. CDR3 residues: CSARDPLAADTQYF. CDR3 DNA: TGCAGTGCTAGAGATCCCCTAGCTGCAGATACGCAGTATTTT. The V gene is TRBV20-1, the J gene TRBJ2-3; possible D gene TRBD2, 5 bases. This CDR3 has 14 residues. Trimming took 0 bases from V and 4 from J, leaving 11 bases between them. Germline V gene data show CDR1 as DFQATT and CDR2 as SNEGSKA (reference sequence).

This chain uses TRBV11-3 with TRBJ2-3, with 8 bases lining up with TRBD1. The V segment lost 6 bases and the J segment 4 bases; nucleotides outside the gene matches: 15. From germline, CDR1 is SGHNT and CDR2 YENEEA. The CDR3 consists of 17 residues. CDR3 residues: CASSQTDRERGPDTQYF. CDR3 bases: TGTGCCAGCAGTCAAACGGACAGGGAGAGGGGTCCAGATACGCAGTATTTT.

The V call is TRBV28, the J call TRBJ2-3, with TRBD2 matching over 9 bases. From germline, CDR1 is MDHEN and CDR2 SYDVKM. The ends lost 10 bases at V and 2 bases at J; junction bases unmatched: 7. The CDR3 extends over 14 amino acids. CDR3 DNA sequence: TGTGCCACCCGAAGCGGGGGGACCACAGATACGCAGTATTTT. Its translation: CATRSGGTTDTQYF.